The following is a TCR beta chain sequence with its context. What it binds is not known. The record originates from a study of T-cell reconstitution after alpha-beta-depleted transplantation in children. Study observations and caveats: Diversity and T-cell counts at one year after transplant derived mostly from new T cells. As was reported, about two months after transplant, alpha-beta T cells came from several hundred expanded graft clones.

The library targeted TCRbeta and was prepared with unique molecular identifiers. Each CDR3 protein gets one entry after TCRdb re-called the PCR reads with MiXCR. The table shows a few hundred thousand distinct CDR3 sequences, with over 20% occurring only once. This CDR3 has 19 amino acids. V shed 1 base, J shed 4 bases, and the junction held 12 bases outside the gene matches. Germline V gene lookup returns CDR1 DFQATT and CDR2 SNEGSKA (reference sequence). Sequenced here: PBMCs, sampled before TCRalphabeta/CD19-depleted stem cell transplant. The V gene is TRBV20-1, the J gene TRBJ2-6, with 11 positions matching TRBD1. This TCR was sampled from a boy under two years old with Wiskott-Aldrich syndrome, due to receive a stem cell transplant. Written as DNA, the CDR3 is TGCAGTGCTAGAGTGGGGGAAGGACAGGGGGCGAGCGGGGCCAACGTCCTGACTTTC. Protein: CSARVGEGQGASGANVLTF.